This T cell receptor beta chain was identified during a study of shared clonotypes between healthy human individuals. Notes on the study in general: Incomplete sequencing of sorted subsets was indicated by rarefaction despite large depth. Across subsets, estimated richness was generally greater for naive than for memory populations. The generation probabilities recorded for non-shared clonotypes fell below those of clonotypes shared by all four donors.

Some clones are missing from TCRdb's copy, which holds only in-frame ones; the method was immunoSEQ multiplex PCR. This table has about 300,000 clones, around 67% appearing once. Trimming cost V 6 bases and J 12 bases; bases outside gene matches: 8. The CDR3 runs 14 residues. From germline, CDR1 is MNHNS and CDR2 SASEGT. As for this clone: Antigen: not known.

The sequenced sample was memory CD4+ T cells sorted from blood. As to subset: CD45RA-negative fraction. The chain is built from TRBV6-1 and TRBJ2-1; 13 positions agree with TRBD2. This clonotype originated in a man aged 30-40 years in good health. CDR3 sequence (DNA): TGTGCCAGCAGGGATGACACTAGCGGGAGGGGGCAGTTCTTC. It is translated as CASRDDTSGRGQFF.